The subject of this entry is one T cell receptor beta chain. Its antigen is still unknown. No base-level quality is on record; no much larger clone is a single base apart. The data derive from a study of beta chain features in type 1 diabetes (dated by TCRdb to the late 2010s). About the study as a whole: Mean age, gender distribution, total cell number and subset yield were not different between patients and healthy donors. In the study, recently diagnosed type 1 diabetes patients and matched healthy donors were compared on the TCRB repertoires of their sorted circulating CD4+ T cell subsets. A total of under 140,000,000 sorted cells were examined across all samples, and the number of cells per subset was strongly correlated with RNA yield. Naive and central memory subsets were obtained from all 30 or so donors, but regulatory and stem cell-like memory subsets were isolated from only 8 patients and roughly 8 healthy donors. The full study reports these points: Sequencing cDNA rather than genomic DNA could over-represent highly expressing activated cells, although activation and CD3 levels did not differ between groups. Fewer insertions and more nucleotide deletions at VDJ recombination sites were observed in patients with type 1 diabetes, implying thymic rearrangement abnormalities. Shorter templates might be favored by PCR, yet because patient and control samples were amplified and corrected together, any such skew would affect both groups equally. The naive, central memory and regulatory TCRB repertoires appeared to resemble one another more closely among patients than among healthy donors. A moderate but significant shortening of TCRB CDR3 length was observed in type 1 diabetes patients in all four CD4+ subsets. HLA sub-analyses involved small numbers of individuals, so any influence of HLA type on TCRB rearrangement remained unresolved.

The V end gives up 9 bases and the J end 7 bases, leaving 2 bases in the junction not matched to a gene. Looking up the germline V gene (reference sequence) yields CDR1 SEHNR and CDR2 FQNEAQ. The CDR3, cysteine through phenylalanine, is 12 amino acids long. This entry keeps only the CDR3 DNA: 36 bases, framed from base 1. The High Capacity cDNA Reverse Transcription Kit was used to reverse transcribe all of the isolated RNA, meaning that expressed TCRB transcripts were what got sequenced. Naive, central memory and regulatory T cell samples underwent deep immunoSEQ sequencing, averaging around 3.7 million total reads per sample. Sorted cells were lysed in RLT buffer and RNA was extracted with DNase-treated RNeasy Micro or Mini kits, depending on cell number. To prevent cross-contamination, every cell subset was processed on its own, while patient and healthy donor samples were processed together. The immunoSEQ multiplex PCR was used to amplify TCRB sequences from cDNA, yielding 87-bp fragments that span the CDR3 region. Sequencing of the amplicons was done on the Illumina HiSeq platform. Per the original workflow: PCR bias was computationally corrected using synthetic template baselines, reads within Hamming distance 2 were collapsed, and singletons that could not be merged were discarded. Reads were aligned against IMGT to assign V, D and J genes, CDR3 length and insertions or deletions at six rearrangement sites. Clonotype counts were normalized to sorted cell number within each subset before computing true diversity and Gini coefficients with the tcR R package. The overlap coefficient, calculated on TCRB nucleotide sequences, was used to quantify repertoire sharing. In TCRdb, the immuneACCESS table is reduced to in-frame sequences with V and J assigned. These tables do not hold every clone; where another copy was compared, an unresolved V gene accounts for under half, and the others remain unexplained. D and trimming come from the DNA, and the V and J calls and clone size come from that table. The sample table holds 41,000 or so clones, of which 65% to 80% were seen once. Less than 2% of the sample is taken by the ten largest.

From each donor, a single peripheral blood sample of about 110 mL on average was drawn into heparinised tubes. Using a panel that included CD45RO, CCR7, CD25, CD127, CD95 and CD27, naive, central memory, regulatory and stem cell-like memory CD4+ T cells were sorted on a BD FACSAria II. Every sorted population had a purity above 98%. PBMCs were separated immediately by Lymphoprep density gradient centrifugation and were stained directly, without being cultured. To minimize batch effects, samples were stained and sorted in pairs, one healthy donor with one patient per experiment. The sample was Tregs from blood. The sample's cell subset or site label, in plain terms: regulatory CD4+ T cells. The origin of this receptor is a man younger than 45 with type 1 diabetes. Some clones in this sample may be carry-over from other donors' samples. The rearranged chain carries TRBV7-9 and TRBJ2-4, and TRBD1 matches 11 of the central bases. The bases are TGTGCCAGTGGGACAGGGGGGAACATTCAGTACTTC. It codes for CASGTGGNIQYF.